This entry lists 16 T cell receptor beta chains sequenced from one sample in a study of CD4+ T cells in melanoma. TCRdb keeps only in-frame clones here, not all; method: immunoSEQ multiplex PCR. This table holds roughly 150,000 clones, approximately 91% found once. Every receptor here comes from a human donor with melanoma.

This CDR3 is CASSETVYQPQHF. The DNA for the CDR3 is TGTGCCAGCAGTGAGACAGTATATCAGCCCCAGCATTTT. The rearrangement links TRBV2 to TRBJ1-5; possibly TRBD1 for D (5 bases). The CDR3 loop spans 13 amino acids. The germline V and J ends were trimmed by 3 bases and 5 bases, with 8 bases remaining between them. Germline-derived CDR1 and CDR2 are SNHLY and FYNNEI.

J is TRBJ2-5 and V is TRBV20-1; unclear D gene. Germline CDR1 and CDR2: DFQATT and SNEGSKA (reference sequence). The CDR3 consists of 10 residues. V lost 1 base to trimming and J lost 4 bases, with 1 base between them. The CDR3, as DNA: TGCAGTGCTAGAGTAGAGACCCAGTACTTC. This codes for CSARVETQYF.

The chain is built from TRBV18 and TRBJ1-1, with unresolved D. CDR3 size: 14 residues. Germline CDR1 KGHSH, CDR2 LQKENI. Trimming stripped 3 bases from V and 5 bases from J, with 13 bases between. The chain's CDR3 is CASSPAGIRTEAFF. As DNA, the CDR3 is TGTGCCAGCTCACCGGCTGGGATTAGAACTGAAGCTTTCTTT.

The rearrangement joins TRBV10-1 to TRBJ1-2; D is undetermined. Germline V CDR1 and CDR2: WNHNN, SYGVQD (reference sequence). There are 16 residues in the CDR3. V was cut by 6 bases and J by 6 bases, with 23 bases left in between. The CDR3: CASSIIEPGPEDGYTF. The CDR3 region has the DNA TGCGCCAGCAGCATAATCGAGCCCGGTCCTGAGGATGGCTACACCTTC.

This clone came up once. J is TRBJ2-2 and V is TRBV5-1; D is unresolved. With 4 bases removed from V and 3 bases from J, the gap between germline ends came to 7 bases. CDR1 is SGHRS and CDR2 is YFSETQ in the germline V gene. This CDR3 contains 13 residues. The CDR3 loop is CASSPTHTGELFF. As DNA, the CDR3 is TGCGCCAGCAGCCCTACCCACACCGGGGAGCTGTTTTTT.

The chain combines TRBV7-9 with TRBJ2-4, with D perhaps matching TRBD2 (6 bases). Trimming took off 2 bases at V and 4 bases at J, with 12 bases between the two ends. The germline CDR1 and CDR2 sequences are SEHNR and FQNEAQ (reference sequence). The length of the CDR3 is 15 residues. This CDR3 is CASSLSGLGKNIQYF. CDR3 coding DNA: TGTGCCAGCAGCTTATCGGGACTGGGGAAAAACATTCAGTACTTC.

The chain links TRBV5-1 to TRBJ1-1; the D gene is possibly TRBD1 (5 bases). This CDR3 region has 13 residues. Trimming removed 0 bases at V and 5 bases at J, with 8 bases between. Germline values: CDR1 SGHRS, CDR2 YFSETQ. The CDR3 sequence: CASSLDGGTEAFF. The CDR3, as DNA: TGCGCCAGCAGCTTGGACGGGGGAACTGAAGCTTTCTTT. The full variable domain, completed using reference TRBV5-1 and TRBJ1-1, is KAGVTQTPRYLIKTRGQQVTLSCSPISGHRSVSWYQQTPGQGLQFLFEYFSETQRNKGNFPGRFSGRQFSNSRSEMNVSTLELGDSALYLCASSLDGGTEAFFGQGTRLTVV.

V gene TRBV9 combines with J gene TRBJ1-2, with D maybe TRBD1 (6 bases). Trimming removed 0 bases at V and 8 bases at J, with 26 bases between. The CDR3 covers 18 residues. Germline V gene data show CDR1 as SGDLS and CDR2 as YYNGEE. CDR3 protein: CASSVDWGGAQARTGYTF. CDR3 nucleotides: TGTGCCAGCAGCGTAGATTGGGGGGGGGCCCAGGCCCGGACAGGCTACACCTTC.

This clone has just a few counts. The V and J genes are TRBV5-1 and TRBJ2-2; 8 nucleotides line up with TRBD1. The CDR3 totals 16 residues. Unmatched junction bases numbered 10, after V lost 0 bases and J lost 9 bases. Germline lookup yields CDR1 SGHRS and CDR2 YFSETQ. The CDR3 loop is CASSLGDRPGDRELFF. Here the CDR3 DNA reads TGCGCCAGCAGCTTGGGGGACAGGCCGGGCGACCGGGAGCTGTTTTTT.

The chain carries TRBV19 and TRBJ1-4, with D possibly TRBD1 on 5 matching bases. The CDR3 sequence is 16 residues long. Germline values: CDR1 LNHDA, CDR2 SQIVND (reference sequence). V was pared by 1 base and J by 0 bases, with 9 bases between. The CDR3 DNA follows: TGTGCCAGTAGTATAGCCCGGGGGACAACTAATGAAAAACTGTTTTTT. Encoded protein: CASSIARGTTNEKLFF.

The CDR3: CAWSVQDNQPQHF. The CDR3 DNA reads as TGTGCCTGGAGTGTACAAGACAATCAGCCCCAGCATTTT. The chain couples TRBV30 to TRBJ1-5; no clear D gene. The V and J ends lost 0 bases and 3 bases respectively, with 6 bases between them. The CDR3 is made up of 13 amino acids. CDR1 is GTSNPN, CDR2 SVGIG, per germline (reference sequence).

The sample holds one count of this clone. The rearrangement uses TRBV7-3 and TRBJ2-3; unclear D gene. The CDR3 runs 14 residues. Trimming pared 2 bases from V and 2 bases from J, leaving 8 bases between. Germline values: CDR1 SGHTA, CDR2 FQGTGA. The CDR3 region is CASSLRVTTDTQYF. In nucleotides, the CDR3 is TGTGCCAGCAGCTTACGGGTCACCACAGATACGCAGTATTTT.

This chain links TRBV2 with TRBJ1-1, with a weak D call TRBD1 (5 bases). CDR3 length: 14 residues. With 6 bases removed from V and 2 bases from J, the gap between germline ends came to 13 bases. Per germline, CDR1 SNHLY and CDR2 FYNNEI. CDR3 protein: CASRGPVHNTEAFF. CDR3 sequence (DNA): TGTGCCAGCAGGGGACCGGTCCATAACACTGAAGCTTTCTTT.

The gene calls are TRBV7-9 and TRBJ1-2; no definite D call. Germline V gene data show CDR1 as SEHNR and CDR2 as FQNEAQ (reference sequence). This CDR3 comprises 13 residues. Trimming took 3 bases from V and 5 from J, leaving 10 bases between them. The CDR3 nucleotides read TGTGCCAGCAGCTTCGACGGCACGTATGGCTACACCTTC. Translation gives CASSFDGTYGYTF.

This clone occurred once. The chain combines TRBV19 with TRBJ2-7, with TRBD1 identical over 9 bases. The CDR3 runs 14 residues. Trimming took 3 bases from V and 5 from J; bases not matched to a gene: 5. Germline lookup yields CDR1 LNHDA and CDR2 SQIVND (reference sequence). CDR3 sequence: CASSIGTGYNEQYF. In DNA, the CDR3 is TGTGCCAGTAGTATTGGGACAGGGTACAACGAGCAGTACTTC.

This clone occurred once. CDR3 bases: TGCGCCAGCAGCTTTCTAGGCAGCCAAGAGACCCAGTACTTC. Protein sequence: CASSFLGSQETQYF. The gene calls are TRBV5-1 and TRBJ2-5; D is ambiguous. The CDR3 extends over 14 amino acids. In germline, CDR1 is SGHRS, CDR2 YFSETQ. The germline V and J ends were trimmed by 2 bases and 1 base, with 9 bases remaining between them.